Below, one TCR beta chain is given with its context. This sample stems from a study of blood T cells in healthy people across ages. PCR was performed a second time for about 7 to 12 cycles using a sample-barcoded 5' primer and a J-beta primer mix. TCRdb recomputed calls from the 5' RACE reads with MiXCR, one row per CDR3 protein. The sample has hundreds of thousands of distinct CDR3 sequences, around 25% seen once. Separately, the same data were catalogued under a study of T cells of mothers and their children. That study adds: The study sampled three healthy Caucasian mothers and their six children.

Sequencing input: blood. This clonotype was sampled from a boy between 5 and 17 years old in good health.

CDR3 in DNA: TGTGCCAGCACCCCACTAGCGGGAGGCGGGGAGCAGTTCTTC. Translating gives CASTPLAGGGEQFF. The V and J genes are TRBV6-6 and TRBJ2-1; 12 bases are shared with TRBD2. This CDR3 has 14 residues. The V gene's germline CDR1 is MNHNY and CDR2 SVGAGI (reference sequence). After removal of 7 bases from V and 10 bases from J, the junction contained 8 bases not matched to a gene.